The T cell receptor (beta chain) under discussion was sequenced for a study of cytomegalovirus exposure and HLA in healthy donors. From germline, CDR1 is SNHLY and CDR2 FYNNEI. With 5 bases clipped from V and 2 bases from J, the junction kept 8 bases outside the gene matches. The CDR3 runs 15 residues. PCR primers comprised 60 Vbeta and 13 Jbeta primers. Sequencing was performed with immunoSEQ multiplex PCR; in TCRdb, only in-frame clones are kept and a portion is missing. The data hold some 180,000 clones, with about 85% observed a single time. The chain has TRBV2 and TRBJ2-5; TRBD1 matches at 7 bases. The sequencing input was PBMCs. The receptor was derived from a girl aged 10-17 years in good health and CMV-seropositive. CDR3 bases: TGTGCCAGCAGTCGCGAAGGGGGCCAACAAGAGACCCAGTACTTC. It specifies CASSREGGQQETQYF.